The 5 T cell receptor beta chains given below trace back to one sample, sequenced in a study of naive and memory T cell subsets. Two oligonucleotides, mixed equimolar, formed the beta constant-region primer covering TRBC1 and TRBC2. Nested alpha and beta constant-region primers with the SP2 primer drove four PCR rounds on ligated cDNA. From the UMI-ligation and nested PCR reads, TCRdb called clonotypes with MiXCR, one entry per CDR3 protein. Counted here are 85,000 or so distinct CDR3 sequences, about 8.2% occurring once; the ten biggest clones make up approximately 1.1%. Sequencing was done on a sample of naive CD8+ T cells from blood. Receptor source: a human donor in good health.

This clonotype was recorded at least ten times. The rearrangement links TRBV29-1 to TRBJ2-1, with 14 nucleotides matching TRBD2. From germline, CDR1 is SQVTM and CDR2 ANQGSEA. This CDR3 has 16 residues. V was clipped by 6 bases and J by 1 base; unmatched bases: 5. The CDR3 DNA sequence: TGCAGCGTAGCCGGGACTAGCGGGAGTTCCTACAATGAGCAGTTCTTC. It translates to CSVAGTSGSSYNEQFF.

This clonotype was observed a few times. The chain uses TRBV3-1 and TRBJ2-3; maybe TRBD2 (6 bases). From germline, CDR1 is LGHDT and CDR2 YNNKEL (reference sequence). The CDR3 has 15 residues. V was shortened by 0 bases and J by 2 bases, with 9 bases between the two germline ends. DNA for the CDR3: TGTGCCAGCAGCCAAGACCGGGGGTACACAGATACGCAGTATTTT. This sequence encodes CASSQDRGYTDTQYF.

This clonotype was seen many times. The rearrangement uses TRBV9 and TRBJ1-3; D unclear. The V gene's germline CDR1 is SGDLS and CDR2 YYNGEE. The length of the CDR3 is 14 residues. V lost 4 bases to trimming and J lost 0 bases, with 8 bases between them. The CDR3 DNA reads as TGTGCCAGCAGCACTGGAGGCTCTGGAAACACCATATATTTT. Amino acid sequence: CASSTGGSGNTIYF.

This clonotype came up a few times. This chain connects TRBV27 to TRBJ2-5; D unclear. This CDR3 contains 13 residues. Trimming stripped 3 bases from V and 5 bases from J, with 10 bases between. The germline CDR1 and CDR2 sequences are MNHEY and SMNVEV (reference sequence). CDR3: CASSFGVGETQYF. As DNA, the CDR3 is TGTGCCAGCAGTTTTGGAGTCGGGGAGACCCAGTACTTC.

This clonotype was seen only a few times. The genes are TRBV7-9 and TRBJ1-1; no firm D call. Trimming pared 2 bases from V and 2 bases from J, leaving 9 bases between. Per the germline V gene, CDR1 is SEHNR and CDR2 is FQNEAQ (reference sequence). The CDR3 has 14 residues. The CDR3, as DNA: TGTGCCAGCAGCTTACAAAGAGAAAACACTGAAGCTTTCTTT. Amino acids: CASSLQRENTEAFF.